This paragraph reports one T cell receptor beta chain. Its antigen is still unknown. The CDR3 consists of 12 residues. V gave up 3 bases and J gave up 8 bases, with 10 bases separating them. Per the germline V gene, CDR1 is LNHDA and CDR2 is SQIVND (reference sequence). The data belong to a study of T cell responses to AZD1222 COVID-19 vaccine. Study-level findings and limits: Repertoire sampling was restricted to post-peak T cell response timepoints.

Sequenced by immunoSEQ multiplex PCR; TCRdb stores in-frame clones only, minus some. The data show 100,000 to 150,000 clones, with 87% seen just once and 1.4% to 1.5% held by the top ten. The clonotype comes from an adult in good health. The specimen comprised peripheral blood, sampled on day 0 of AZD1222 vaccination. The V and J genes are TRBV19 and TRBJ1-2; no firm D call. The CDR3 is CASSIWQVGYTF. The CDR3 coding sequence is TGTGCCAGTAGTATCTGGCAAGTGGGCTACACCTTC.